What follows are 20 T cell receptor beta chains derived from one specimen sequenced in a study of HIV-infected patients and healthy controls. TCRdb reprocessed the 5' RACE reads via MiXCR and lists one record per CDR3 protein. The sample includes around 64,000 distinct CDR3 sequences, 15% to 20% of them seen just once. Sequenced: CD4+ T cells from blood. The receptor set was obtained from a human donor in good health.

This clonotype was counted many times. The chain employs TRBV10-3 and TRBJ2-5; D is perhaps TRBD1 (5 bases). V lost 0 bases and J 4 bases, leaving 12 bases between the germline ends. The CDR3 is 15 amino acids. CDR1 is ENHRY and CDR2 is SYGVKD in the germline V gene. Here the CDR3 DNA reads TGTGCCATCAGTGAGTCATGGACACGGTTAGAGACCCAGTACTTC. Translated, it gives CAISESWTRLETQYF.

The gene calls are TRBV15 and TRBJ1-5; 10 positions agree with TRBD1. This CDR3 spans 16 amino acids. V shed 0 bases and J 7 bases; nucleotides not matched to a gene: 6. Per germline, CDR1 LNHNV and CDR2 YYDKDF (reference sequence). CDR3 amino acids: CATSRDLRDRGQPQHF. As DNA, the CDR3 is TGTGCCACCAGCAGAGATCTCCGGGACAGGGGACAGCCCCAGCATTTT.

This rearrangement joins TRBV28 to TRBJ1-2; D is perhaps TRBD1 (6 bases). In germline, CDR1 is MDHEN, CDR2 SYDVKM. The V gene lost 4 bases and the J gene lost 8 bases, with 23 bases spanning the gap. The CDR3 loop spans 16 amino acids. CDR3 loop: CASSSVSKTGRLGYTF. CDR3 nucleotides: TGTGCCAGCAGTTCTGTGTCGAAGACAGGACGTTTAGGCTACACCTTC.

This clonotype was found many times. The gene calls are TRBV6-2 or TRBV6-3 and TRBJ2-4, with 9 bases fitting TRBD2. Germline V gene sequence: CDR1 MNHEY, CDR2 SVGEGT. This CDR3 has 18 residues. With 2 bases clipped from V and 1 base from J, the junction kept 9 bases outside the gene matches. CDR3 coding DNA: TGTGCCAGCAGTTACGCCACGCGGGAGGGCCTGGCCAAAAACATTCAGTACTTC. Protein: CASSYATREGLAKNIQYF.

This clonotype occurred a few times. The chain joins TRBV5-1 to TRBJ2-3; TRBD2 agrees at 9 bases. The CDR3 contains 15 residues. The germline CDR1 and CDR2 sequences are SGHRS and YFSETQ. V trimming: 6 bases; J trimming: 3 bases; junction bases outside the gene matches: 8. In nucleotides, the CDR3 is TGCGCCAGCACGGTAGCGGGAGAGCGGACAGATACGCAGTATTTT. Translated, it gives CASTVAGERTDTQYF.

In this sample, this clonotype turned up a few times. V is TRBV7-2 and J is TRBJ2-3; D gene ambiguous. Germline CDR1 reads SGHTA; CDR2 reads FQGNSA. The CDR3 length is 15 residues. The V and J ends lost 1 base and 0 bases respectively, with 8 bases between them. CDR3 in amino acids: CASSLVAHSTDTQYF. The CDR3 bases are TGTGCCAGCAGCTTAGTCGCTCACAGCACAGATACGCAGTATTTT.

This clonotype was counted a few times. This chain connects TRBV6-6 to TRBJ1-5, with 10 bases that match TRBD1. The CDR3 is 21 residues long. Germline values: CDR1 MNHNY, CDR2 SVGAGI (reference sequence). The V gene end was trimmed by 5 bases and the J gene end by 0 bases; junction bases not matched to a gene: 19. The CDR3 here is CASSPPARGQGGSFSNQPQHF. CDR3 in DNA: TGTGCCAGCAGTCCCCCCGCCCGCGGACAGGGGGGTAGTTTTAGCAATCAGCCCCAGCATTTT.

This chain joins TRBV20-1 and TRBJ2-1; 8 bases are shared with TRBD1. The CDR3 is 15 amino acids. Germline values: CDR1 DFQATT, CDR2 SNEGSKA (reference sequence). Trimming cost V 5 bases and J 5 bases; bases outside gene matches: 11. The DNA of the CDR3 is TGCAGTGCTCGCCCCACGCAGGGGGCAAACAATGAGCAGTTCTTC. Protein product: CSARPTQGANNEQFF.

This clonotype has just a few counts. The gene calls are TRBV6-2 or TRBV6-3 and TRBJ1-3; a weak D match, TRBD1 (6 bases). CDR3 length: 14 amino acids. The germline V gene has CDR1 MNHEY and CDR2 SVGEGT. Trimming removed 6 bases at V and 2 bases at J, with 11 bases between. CDR3 DNA: TGTGCCAGCAGACCCACAGGGACTGGAAACACCATATATTTT. Translated, it gives CASRPTGTGNTIYF.

Ten or more counts support this clonotype. The CDR3 nucleotides read TGCAGTGCCGCCGACCGACAGGGGGCAGAAAAACTGTTTTTT. Amino acids: CSAADRQGAEKLFF. The chain uses TRBV20-1 and TRBJ1-4; 10 nucleotides align to TRBD1. This CDR3 spans 14 amino acids. Trimming at V came to 6 bases and at J to 8 bases, leaving 9 bases not matched to a gene. The germline V gene encodes CDR1 DFQATT and CDR2 SNEGSKA (reference sequence).

V is TRBV20-1 and J is TRBJ2-3; the match to TRBD2 covers 8 bases. The CDR3 is 12 residues long. From germline, CDR1 is DFQATT and CDR2 SNEGSKA (reference sequence). For the CDR3, the DNA is TGCGGTTTTAGCGGGAACGGAAATACGCAGTATTTT. Its protein product is CGFSGNGNTQYF.

In its sample, this clonotype was seen a few times. The chain is built from TRBV7-9 and TRBJ2-3; D might be TRBD2 (6 bases). CDR1 SEHNR and CDR2 FQNEAQ come from the germline V gene (reference sequence). The CDR3 totals 15 residues. V gave up 1 base and J gave up 0 bases, with 8 bases separating them. For the CDR3, the DNA is TGTGCCAGCAGCTTAGTGGCGGGGAGCACAGATACGCAGTATTTT. Its protein product is CASSLVAGSTDTQYF.

This clonotype appeared a few times. This sequence joins TRBV27 and TRBJ1-1, with 7 bases that match TRBD1. CDR3 length equals 15 residues. V shed 1 base and J 0 bases; nucleotides not matched to a gene: 2. Germline V gives CDR1 MNHEY, CDR2 SMNVEV (reference sequence). As DNA, the CDR3 is TGTGCCAGCAGTTTATATAGGGGGCTGAACACTGAAGCTTTCTTT. It specifies CASSLYRGLNTEAFF.

This sequence joins TRBV12-3 or TRBV12-4 and TRBJ1-2, with 7 bases fitting TRBD1. J gave up 4 bases and V 6 bases, and 5 bases lay outside the gene matches. The CDR3 runs to 13 residues. The CDR3 loop reads CASRLTGSYGYTF. CDR3 sequence (DNA): TGTGCCAGCAGACTGACAGGGTCCTATGGCTACACCTTC.

The DNA of the CDR3 is TGCAGCGTTGCCCTCCGGAGGGTGGCGGGAGACGGTACGCAGTATTTT. Translating gives CSVALRRVAGDGTQYF. The chain carries TRBV29-1 and TRBJ2-3; TRBD2 matches 7 bases. Trimming at V came to 4 bases and at J to 8 bases, leaving 18 bases not matched to a gene. The V gene's germline CDR1 is SQVTM and CDR2 ANQGSEA. The CDR3 is 16 residues long.

This rearrangement joins TRBV27 to TRBJ1-4; maybe TRBD1 (5 bases). The CDR3 extends over 13 amino acids. Germline CDR1 MNHEY, CDR2 SMNVEV (reference sequence). V was cut by 5 bases and J by 5 bases, with 9 bases left in between. CDR3 nucleotide sequence: TGTGCCAGCAGTCGGTACAGGAATGAAAAACTGTTTTTT. Encoded protein: CASSRYRNEKLFF.

This clonotype was picked up a small number of times. J is TRBJ1-1 and V is TRBV6-2 or TRBV6-3; no clear D. The V gene lost 5 bases and the J gene lost 5 bases, with 18 bases spanning the gap. The germline CDR1 and CDR2 sequences are MNHEY and SVGEGT. This CDR3 is 15 amino acids long. The CDR3 region is CASSTDPPGGTEAFF. DNA of the CDR3: TGTGCCAGCAGTACAGACCCCCCCGGAGGGACTGAAGCTTTCTTT.

The chain is built from TRBV21-1 and TRBJ1-6; the D call TRBD1 from the table was never checked on the DNA. TRBV21-1 is classified as a pseudogene. The CDR3 spans 17 residues. The CDR3 region has the DNA TGTGCCAGCAGCGCCCGGGCCAGGACAGAATATAATTCGCCCCTCCACTTT. This sequence encodes CASSARARTEYNSPLHF.

This clonotype has at least ten counts. The rearrangement joins TRBV5-4 to TRBJ2-3; D perhaps matches TRBD2 (5 bases). V was pared by 4 bases and J by 1 base, with 13 bases between. CDR3 length: 15 residues. Germline V CDR1 and CDR2: SGHNT, YYREEE (reference sequence). The CDR3 here is CASSPNTRGTDTQYF. In DNA form, the CDR3 reads TGTGCCAGCAGCCCAAATACTAGAGGCACAGATACGCAGTATTTT.

This clonotype was observed many times. The V call is TRBV12-3 or TRBV12-4, the J call TRBJ2-3; 8 bases agree with TRBD1. V shed 8 bases, J shed 6 bases, and the junction held 13 bases outside the gene matches. The CDR3 is 15 residues long. The CDR3 protein is CASPTGQGNTDTQYF. The DNA of the CDR3 is TGTGCCAGCCCGACCGGACAGGGTAATACGGATACGCAGTATTTT.